Below are 9 T cell receptor beta chains sequenced from a single sample in a study of neurological immune-mediated disorders. TCRdb redid the calling of the 5' RACE reads with MiXCR, one entry per CDR3 protein. The table records 80,000 to 100,000 distinct CDR3 sequences, 3% to 4.5% of them present only once. The sequenced sample was PBMCs. The source is a woman in her 50s with multiple sclerosis.

At least ten counts were recorded for this clonotype. The V gene is TRBV7-2, the J gene TRBJ2-3; D call uncertain. CDR3 length: 15 residues. Germline V CDR1 and CDR2: SGHTA, FQGNSA. The V gene lost 3 bases and the J gene lost 0 bases, with 10 bases spanning the gap. CDR3 sequence: CASSFTVGSTDTQYF. CDR3 nucleotide sequence: TGTGCCAGCAGCTTTACGGTGGGGAGCACAGATACGCAGTATTTT.

This clonotype was observed many times. The V and J genes are TRBV7-2 and TRBJ2-3; 7 bases are a match to TRBD1. From germline, CDR1 is SGHTA and CDR2 FQGNSA. This CDR3 has 14 residues. J lost 2 bases, V lost 4 bases, and 3 bases had no gene match. This CDR3 is CASSSDRNTDTQYF. The CDR3 nucleotides read TGTGCCAGCAGCTCGGACAGGAACACAGATACGCAGTATTTT.

This clonotype was counted between two and nine times. This may arise from a read error, as a much more abundant clone is one base away. The genes are TRBV7-6 and TRBJ1-3; D uncertain. The CDR3 runs to 17 residues. V dropped 5 bases and J dropped 0 bases, with 17 bases sitting between them. Germline V CDR1 and CDR2: SGHVS, FNYEAQ. CDR3 DNA sequence: TGTGCCAGCAGCCCATCGAAGTCTCCTTACTCTGGAAACACCATATATTTT. Amino acid sequence: CASSPSKSPYSGNTIYF.

This clonotype was recorded many times. The J gene is TRBJ1-6, the V gene TRBV5-1; possible D gene TRBD1, 5 bases. This CDR3 contains 15 residues. V was trimmed by 5 bases and J by 5 bases, leaving 14 bases between them. The germline V gene has CDR1 SGHRS and CDR2 YFSETQ. CDR3 DNA: TGCGCCAGCAGGGGATGGGTACAGGATAATTCACCCCTCCACTTT. Amino acid sequence: CASRGWVQDNSPLHF.

This clonotype was recorded at least ten times. This chain uses TRBV15 with TRBJ2-7, with 7 nucleotides matching TRBD1. The CDR3 has 15 residues. The junction had 5 bases not matched to a gene; V was cut back by 2 bases and J by 1 base. Germline CDR1 reads LNHNV; CDR2 reads YYDKDF (reference sequence). CDR3 sequence (DNA): TGTGCCACCAGCAGACGATCACAGGGGTCCTACGAGCAGTACTTC. It codes for CATSRRSQGSYEQYF.

This clonotype was detected ten times or more. The rearrangement joins TRBV12-3 or TRBV12-4 to TRBJ2-5; the D gene is possibly TRBD1 (7 bases). This CDR3 is 13 amino acids long. V was trimmed by 3 bases and J by 5 bases, leaving 10 bases between them. The CDR3 reads CASSFPGGETQYF. In DNA form, the CDR3 reads TGTGCCAGCAGTTTCCCAGGGGGGGAGACCCAGTACTTC.

This clonotype was counted at least ten times. The chain has TRBV7-9 and TRBJ2-5, with TRBD1 as a possible D gene (6 bases). Trimming left V 5 bases short and J 5 bases short, with 18 bases between. The CDR3 runs 15 residues. The germline V gene has CDR1 SEHNR and CDR2 FQNEAQ (reference sequence). CDR3 sequence reads: CASSPYPGVRETQYF. CDR3 sequence (DNA): TGTGCCAGCAGCCCCTATCCAGGGGTGAGGGAGACCCAGTACTTC.

In this sample, this clonotype turned up many times. The J gene is TRBJ1-5, the V gene TRBV11-2; the D is unclear. This CDR3 is built from 18 residues. The germline gives CDR1 SGHAT, CDR2 FQNNGV. The V and J ends lost 0 bases and 0 bases respectively, with 15 bases between them. The CDR3 nucleotides read TGTGCCAGCAGCTTAGATACCGGCGGGAGACATAGCAATCAGCCCCAGCATTTT. It encodes CASSLDTGGRHSNQPQHF.

This clonotype was detected ten times or more. This chain joins TRBV4-3 and TRBJ1-2, with TRBD1 as a possible D gene (6 bases). Germline values: CDR1 LGHNA, CDR2 YSLEER. The CDR3 runs 13 residues. Between the trimmed V and J ends, which lost 0 bases and 8 bases, there was a span of 10 bases. DNA of the CDR3: TGCGCCAGCAGCCAAGAAACAGGGTTGGGCTACACCTTC. This gives the protein CASSQETGLGYTF.